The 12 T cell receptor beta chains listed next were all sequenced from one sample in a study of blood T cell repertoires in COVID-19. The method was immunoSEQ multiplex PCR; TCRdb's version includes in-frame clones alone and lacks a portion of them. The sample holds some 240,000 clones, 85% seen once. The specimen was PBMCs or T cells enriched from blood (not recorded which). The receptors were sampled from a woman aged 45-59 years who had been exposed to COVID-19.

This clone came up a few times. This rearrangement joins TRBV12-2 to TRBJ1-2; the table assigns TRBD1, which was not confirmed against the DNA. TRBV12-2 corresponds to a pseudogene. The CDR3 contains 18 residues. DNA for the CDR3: TGTGCAAGTCGCCTCCAAGGTACAGGGCCCCATATCCCCTATGGCTACACCTTC. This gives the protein CASRLQGTGPHIPYGYTF.

CDR3 bases: TGTGCCAGCAGCGGACAGGGGGCGGACACCATATATTTT. Amino acid sequence: CASSGQGADTIYF. The chain employs TRBV9 and TRBJ1-3, with TRBD1 matching 10 bases. This CDR3 is built from 13 residues. V dropped 3 bases and J dropped 8; count of bases not matched to a gene: 2. Germline V gene lookup returns CDR1 SGDLS and CDR2 YYNGEE.

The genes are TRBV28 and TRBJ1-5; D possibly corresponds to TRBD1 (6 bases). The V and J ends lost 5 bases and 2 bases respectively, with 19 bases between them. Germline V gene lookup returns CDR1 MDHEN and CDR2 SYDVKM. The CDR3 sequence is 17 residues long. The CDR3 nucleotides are TGTGCCAGCAGTCCCCGGGAACAGGGTCTGGGCAATCAGCCCCAGCATTTT. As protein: CASSPREQGLGNQPQHF.

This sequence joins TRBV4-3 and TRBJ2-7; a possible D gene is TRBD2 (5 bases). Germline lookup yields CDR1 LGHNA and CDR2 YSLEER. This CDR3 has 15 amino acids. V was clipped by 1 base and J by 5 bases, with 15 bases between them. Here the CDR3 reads CASSQVEGTVNEQYF. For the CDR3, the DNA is TGCGCCAGCAGCCAAGTAGAGGGTACGGTCAACGAGCAGTACTTC.

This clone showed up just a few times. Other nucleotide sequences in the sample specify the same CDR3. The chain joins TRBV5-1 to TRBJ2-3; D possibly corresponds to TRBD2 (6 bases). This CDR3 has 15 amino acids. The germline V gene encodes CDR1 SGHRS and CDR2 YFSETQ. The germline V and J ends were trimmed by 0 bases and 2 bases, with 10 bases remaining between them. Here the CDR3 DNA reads TGCGCCAGCAGCTTGGCCGGAGGGGACACAGATACGCAGTATTTT. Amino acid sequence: CASSLAGGDTDTQYF.

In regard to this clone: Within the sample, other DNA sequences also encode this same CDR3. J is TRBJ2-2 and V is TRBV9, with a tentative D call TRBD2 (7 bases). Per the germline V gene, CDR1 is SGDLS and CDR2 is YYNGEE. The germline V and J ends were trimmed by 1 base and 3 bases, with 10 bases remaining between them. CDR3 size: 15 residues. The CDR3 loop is CASSVRGGDTGELFF. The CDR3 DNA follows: TGTGCCAGCAGCGTAAGGGGGGGCGACACCGGGGAGCTGTTTTTT.

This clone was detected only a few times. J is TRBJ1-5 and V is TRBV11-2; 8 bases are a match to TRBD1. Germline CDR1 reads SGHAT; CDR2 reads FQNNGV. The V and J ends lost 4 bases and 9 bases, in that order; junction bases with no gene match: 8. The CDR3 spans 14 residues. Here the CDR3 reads CASSSGTGMRPQHF. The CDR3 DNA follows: TGTGCCAGCAGCTCCGGGACAGGAATGAGGCCCCAGCATTTT. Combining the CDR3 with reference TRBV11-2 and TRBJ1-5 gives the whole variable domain EAGVAQSPRYKIIEKRQSVAFWCNPISGHATLYWYQQILGQGPKLLIQFQNNGVVDDSQLPKDRFSAERLKGVDSTLKIQPAKLEDSAVYLCASSSGTGMRPQHFGDGTRLSIL.

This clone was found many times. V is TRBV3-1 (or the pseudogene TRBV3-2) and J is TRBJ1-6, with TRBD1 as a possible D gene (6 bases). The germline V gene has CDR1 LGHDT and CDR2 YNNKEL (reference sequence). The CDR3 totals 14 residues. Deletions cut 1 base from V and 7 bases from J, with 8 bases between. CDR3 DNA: TGTGCCAGCAGCCAAGGGACAGAAAATTCACCCCTCCACTTT. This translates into CASSQGTENSPLHF.

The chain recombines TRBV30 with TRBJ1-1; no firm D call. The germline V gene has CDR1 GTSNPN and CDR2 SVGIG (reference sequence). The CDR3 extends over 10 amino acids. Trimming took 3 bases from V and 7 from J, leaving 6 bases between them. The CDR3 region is CAWSGSEAFF. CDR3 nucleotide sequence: TGTGCCTGGAGCGGGAGTGAAGCTTTCTTT.

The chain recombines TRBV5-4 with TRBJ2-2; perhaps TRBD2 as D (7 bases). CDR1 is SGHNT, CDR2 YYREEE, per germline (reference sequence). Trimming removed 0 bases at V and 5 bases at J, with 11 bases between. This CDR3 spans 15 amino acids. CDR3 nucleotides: TGTGCCAGCAGCTTGGAGGGGAGGGGGACCGGGGAGCTGTTTTTT. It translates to CASSLEGRGTGELFF.

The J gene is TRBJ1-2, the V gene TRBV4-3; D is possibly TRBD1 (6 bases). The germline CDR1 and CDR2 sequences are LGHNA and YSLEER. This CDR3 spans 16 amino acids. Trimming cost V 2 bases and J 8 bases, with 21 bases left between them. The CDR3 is CASSQYVGRGPGGYTF. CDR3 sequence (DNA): TGCGCCAGCAGCCAATATGTAGGGCGGGGGCCCGGGGGCTACACCTTC.

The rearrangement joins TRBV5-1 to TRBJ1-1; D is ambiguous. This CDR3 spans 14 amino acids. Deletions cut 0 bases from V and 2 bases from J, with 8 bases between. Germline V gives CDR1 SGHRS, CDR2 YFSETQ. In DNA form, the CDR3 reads TGCGCCAGCAGCTTGGGTCTAGCTAACACTGAAGCTTTCTTT. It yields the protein CASSLGLANTEAFF. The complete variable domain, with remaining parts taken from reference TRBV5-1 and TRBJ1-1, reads KAGVTQTPRYLIKTRGQQVTLSCSPISGHRSVSWYQQTPGQGLQFLFEYFSETQRNKGNFPGRFSGRQFSNSRSEMNVSTLELGDSALYLCASSLGLANTEAFFGQGTRLTVV.